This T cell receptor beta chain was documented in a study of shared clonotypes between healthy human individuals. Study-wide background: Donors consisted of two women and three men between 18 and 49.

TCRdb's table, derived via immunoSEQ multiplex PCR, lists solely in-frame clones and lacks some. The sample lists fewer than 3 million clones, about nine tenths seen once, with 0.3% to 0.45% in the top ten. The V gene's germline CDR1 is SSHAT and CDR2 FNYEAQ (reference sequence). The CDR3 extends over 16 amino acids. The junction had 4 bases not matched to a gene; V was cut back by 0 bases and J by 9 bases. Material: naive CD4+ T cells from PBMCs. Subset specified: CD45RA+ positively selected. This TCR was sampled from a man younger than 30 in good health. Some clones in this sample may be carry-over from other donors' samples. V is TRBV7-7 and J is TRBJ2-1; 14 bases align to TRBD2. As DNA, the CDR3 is TGTGCCAGCAGCTTAGCGCGAGGACTAGCGGGAGGTGAGCAGTTCTTC. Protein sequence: CASSLARGLAGGEQFF.